Presented here are 19 T cell receptor beta chains from one specimen sequenced in a study of pediatric ulcerative colitis (dated by TCRdb to the late 2010s). Libraries were made using the immunoSEQ multiplex PCR assay. TCRdb limited this immuneACCESS table to in-frame rearrangements with V and J called. A share of clones is missing; checked studies link under half to unresolved V genes, and the rest is unexplained. Across this sample there are about 15,000 clones, with 80% to 90% seen only once. The ten biggest clones cover less than 1% of the sample. Sequenced input: blood. These receptors all come from a boy between 10 and 17 years old with moderate ulcerative colitis.

The chain links TRBV10-3 to TRBJ1-2; 10 nucleotides line up with TRBD1. The junction had 4 bases not matched to a gene; V was cut back by 6 bases and J by 6 bases. The CDR3 sequence is 13 residues long. Germline V gives CDR1 ENHRY, CDR2 SYGVKD. The CDR3 DNA reads TGTGCCATCAGAACCGGGACAGGGGATGGCTACACCTTC. It encodes CAIRTGTGDGYTF.

The chain employs TRBV27 and TRBJ1-2; TRBD1 aligns across 10 bases. CDR1 and CDR2 from the germline V gene are MNHEY and SMNVEV (reference sequence). The V segment lost 5 bases and the J segment 6 bases; nucleotides outside the gene matches: 9. The CDR3 is made up of 15 amino acids. CDR3 DNA: TGTGCCAGCAGTCGGCGACAGGGGGCGATAGATGGCTACACCTTC. Residues: CASSRRQGAIDGYTF.

The chain recombines TRBV5-1 with TRBJ2-4, with D possibly TRBD1 on 6 matching bases. The germline CDR1 and CDR2 sequences are SGHRS and YFSETQ. The V gene lost 1 base and the J gene lost 0 bases, with 8 bases spanning the gap. The CDR3 contains 15 residues. The CDR3 region is CASSLTGLAKNIQYF. CDR3 in DNA: TGCGCCAGCAGCTTGACAGGGTTAGCCAAAAACATTCAGTACTTC.

The chain uses TRBV7-2 and TRBJ2-3; D call uncertain. Between the trimmed V and J ends, which lost 1 base and 2 bases, there was a span of 7 bases. The CDR3 has 14 amino acids. The germline CDR1 and CDR2 sequences are SGHTA and FQGNSA. CDR3 sequence reads: CASSLDGHTDTQYF. CDR3 in DNA: TGTGCCAGCAGCTTAGACGGGCACACAGATACGCAGTATTTT.

The chain has TRBV5-4 and TRBJ1-2; possible D gene TRBD1, 6 bases. Trimming took off 2 bases at V and 8 bases at J, with 13 bases between the two ends. The CDR3 is made up of 13 amino acids. Germline loops: CDR1 SGHNT, CDR2 YYREEE (reference sequence). CDR3 in DNA: TGTGCCAGCAGCTTTAACAGGGAGGACGGCTACACCTTC. This sequence encodes CASSFNREDGYTF.

The chain recombines TRBV4-2 with TRBJ2-7, with TRBD2 matching 12 bases. V trimming: 0 bases; J trimming: 3 bases; junction bases outside the gene matches: 3. Germline-derived CDR1 and CDR2 are LGHNA and YNFKEQ. This CDR3 contains 16 residues. In DNA form, the CDR3 reads TGTGCCAGCAGCCAAGAACAGACTAGCGGGAGCTACGAGCAGTACTTC. Amino acid sequence: CASSQEQTSGSYEQYF.

This chain uses TRBV18 with TRBJ2-1, with 8 nucleotides matching TRBD2. The length of the CDR3 is 14 residues. Germline V gives CDR1 KGHSH, CDR2 LQKENI. Unmatched junction bases numbered 2, after V lost 2 bases and J lost 5 bases. Here the CDR3 reads CASSPAGGNNEQFF. The CDR3 DNA is TGTGCCAGCTCACCAGCGGGAGGCAACAATGAGCAGTTCTTC. Complete variable domain (other parts from reference TRBV18 and TRBJ2-1): NAGVMQNPRHLVRRRGQEARLRCSPMKGHSHVYWYRQLPEEGLKFMVYLQKENIIDESGMPKERFSAEFPKEGPSILRIQQVVRGDSAAYFCASSPAGGNNEQFFGPGTRLTVL.

The chain links TRBV11-1 to TRBJ2-2; TRBD1 matches at 9 bases. The J segment lost 4 bases and the V segment lost 4 bases, leaving 16 bases of the junction unmatched. This CDR3 region has 19 residues. Germline V CDR1 and CDR2: SGHAT, FQDESV (reference sequence). The DNA for the CDR3 is TGTGCCAGCAGCTCGCCGGGACAGGGATCAACTTGGGTCACCGGGGAGCTGTTTTTT. Amino acids: CASSSPGQGSTWVTGELFF.

V and J are TRBV6-6 and TRBJ1-1, with 11 bases that match TRBD1. This CDR3 comprises 15 residues. The germline gives CDR1 MNHNY, CDR2 SVGAGI (reference sequence). V gave up 4 bases and J gave up 5 bases; unmatched junction bases: 6. CDR3 nucleotides: TGTGCCAGCAGTTCCCCGGGACAGGGGGAAACTGAAGCTTTCTTT. Translating it yields CASSSPGQGETEAFF.

V gene TRBV28 combines with J gene TRBJ1-2, with 9 bases aligning to TRBD1. This CDR3 has 15 amino acids. Per germline, CDR1 MDHEN and CDR2 SYDVKM. The V gene end was trimmed by 4 bases and the J gene end by 8 bases; junction bases not matched to a gene: 11. CDR3 region: CASSSPGTGSGGYTF. CDR3 DNA sequence: TGTGCCAGCAGTTCCCCCGGGACAGGGAGCGGAGGCTACACCTTC.

The genes are TRBV5-1 and TRBJ2-3, with D tentatively TRBD1 (7 bases). V was cut by 3 bases and J by 1 base, with 12 bases left in between. The CDR3 is made up of 15 amino acids. Germline CDR1 SGHRS, CDR2 YFSETQ. CDR3 sequence reads: CASSSGGTGTDTQYF. CDR3 nucleotide sequence: TGCGCCAGCAGCTCTGGGGGGACAGGCACAGATACGCAGTATTTT. Supplemented by reference TRBV5-1 and TRBJ2-3, the full variable domain reads KAGVTQTPRYLIKTRGQQVTLSCSPISGHRSVSWYQQTPGQGLQFLFEYFSETQRNKGNFPGRFSGRQFSNSRSEMNVSTLELGDSALYLCASSSGGTGTDTQYFGPGTRLTVL.

The V call is TRBV4-2, the J call TRBJ2-7, with D perhaps matching TRBD2 (6 bases). The CDR3 is 17 amino acids. Between the trimmed V and J ends, which lost 3 bases and 0 bases, there was a span of 18 bases. The germline gives CDR1 LGHNA, CDR2 YNFKEQ. The CDR3 DNA reads as TGTGCCAGCAGCCAGGCTGGGGGGACCGAGAGCTCCTACGAGCAGTACTTC. Translating gives CASSQAGGTESSYEQYF.

This clone was picked up one time. The V gene is TRBV5-4, the J gene TRBJ1-1, with 7 bases lining up with TRBD1. V lost 4 bases and J lost 2; bases outside the gene matches: 8. The CDR3 loop spans 15 amino acids. Germline V gene lookup returns CDR1 SGHNT and CDR2 YYREEE (reference sequence). In DNA form, the CDR3 reads TGTGCCAGCAGCCAAGCCGGGACAGCCAACACTGAAGCTTTCTTT. It codes for CASSQAGTANTEAFF.

The chain recombines TRBV28 with TRBJ1-2; D uncertain. The CDR3 extends over 14 amino acids. Germline V gene sequence: CDR1 MDHEN, CDR2 SYDVKM. V was clipped by 2 bases and J by 4 bases, with 11 bases between them. CDR3 in DNA: TGTGCCAGCAGTTTAGGACGGACTCTCTATGGCTACACCTTC. Its translation is CASSLGRTLYGYTF.

This sequence joins TRBV5-1 and TRBJ1-2, with D hard to call. The germline gives CDR1 SGHRS, CDR2 YFSETQ. This CDR3 contains 16 residues. V dropped 4 bases and J dropped 6 bases, with 22 bases sitting between them. The CDR3 is CASSRAGANYRDGYTF. The CDR3 DNA follows: TGCGCCAGCAGCCGAGCGGGTGCGAACTATCGCGATGGCTACACCTTC.

This sequence joins TRBV4-3 and TRBJ2-7; D is possibly TRBD1 (6 bases). The CDR3 runs 14 residues. Germline V gene sequence: CDR1 LGHNA, CDR2 YSLEER. The V end lost 4 bases, the J end lost 7 bases, and 17 bases lay between the germline ends. CDR3 in amino acids: CASSLLGASGEQYF. DNA of the CDR3: TGCGCCAGCAGCCTCTTGGGGGCCAGCGGAGAGCAGTACTTC.

V is TRBV30 and J is TRBJ2-1, with TRBD2 identical over 8 bases. The CDR3 totals 16 residues. Trimming took 0 bases from V and 3 from J; bases not matched to a gene: 7. Germline lookup yields CDR1 GTSNPN and CDR2 SVGIG (reference sequence). CDR3 nucleotide sequence: TGTGCCTGGAGTGTACGGTTTAGCGGGATCTACAATGAGCAGTTCTTC. Translation: CAWSVRFSGIYNEQFF.

The chain is built from TRBV7-8 and TRBJ2-7, with 12 bases aligning to TRBD2. V shed 4 bases and J 5 bases; nucleotides not matched to a gene: 9. The V gene's germline CDR1 is SGHVS and CDR2 FQNEAQ. The CDR3 spans 16 residues. For the CDR3, the DNA is TGTGCCAGCAGCTCTCCACTAGCGGGGGGTCCCCACGAGCAGTACTTC. It codes for CASSSPLAGGPHEQYF.

The chain uses TRBV7-2 and TRBJ2-1; no clear D gene. The CDR3 is 12 amino acids. The V gene lost 5 bases and the J gene lost 7 bases, with 9 bases spanning the gap. CDR1 is SGHTA and CDR2 is FQGNSA in the germline V gene. The CDR3: CASSQTLNEQFF. Here the CDR3 DNA reads TGTGCCAGCAGCCAGACTTTGAATGAGCAGTTCTTC.